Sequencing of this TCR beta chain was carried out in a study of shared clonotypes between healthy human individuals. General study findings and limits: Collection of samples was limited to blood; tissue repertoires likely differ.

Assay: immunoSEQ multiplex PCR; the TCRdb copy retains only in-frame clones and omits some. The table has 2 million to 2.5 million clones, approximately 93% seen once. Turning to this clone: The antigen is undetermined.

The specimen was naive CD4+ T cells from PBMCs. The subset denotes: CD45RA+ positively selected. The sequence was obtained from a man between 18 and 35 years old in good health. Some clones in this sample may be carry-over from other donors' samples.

The CDR3 reads CASSLLEQGLTEAFF. The CDR3 DNA is TGTGCCAGCAGCTTATTGGAACAGGGGTTAACTGAAGCTTTCTTT. This chain uses TRBV7-3 with TRBJ1-1; the match to TRBD1 covers 7 bases. The germline V gene has CDR1 SGHTA and CDR2 FQGTGA. J was trimmed by 5 bases and V by 2 bases; bases with no gene match: 8. The CDR3 has 15 amino acids.